This is a list of T cell receptor beta chains from one sample in a study of cytomegalovirus exposure and HLA in healthy donors. Data came from immunoSEQ multiplex PCR; TCRdb stores just in-frame clones and leaves some out. This sample has tens of thousands of clones, with about 65% found just once. The sample was PBMCs. Receptor source: a man aged 45 to 65 in good health and CMV-seropositive. CDR3s include the opening cysteine and the closing phenylalanine or tryptophan. Fields, in order: V gene, J gene, D gene, clone size, CDR3 protein, CDR3 DNA. A D gene is named only where the DNA matches it firmly. Size is omitted from some rows. Given values are once, few, many or a class for expanded clones.

V gene: TRBV4-2; J gene: TRBJ1-4; D gene: .; clone size: .; CDR3 protein: CASSQESVRAANEKLFF; CDR3 DNA: TGTGCCAGCAGCCAAGAGTCTGTTCGTGCGGCTAATGAAAAACTGTTTTTT
V gene: TRBV5-4; J gene: TRBJ2-5; D gene: TRBD2; clone size: once; CDR3 protein: CASSLTGRDEETQYF; CDR3 DNA: TGTGCCAGCAGCTTGACTGGGAGGGACGAAGAGACCCAGTACTTC
V gene: TRBV18; J gene: TRBJ2-5; D gene: TRBD1; clone size: .; CDR3 protein: CASSPDTGGGETQYF; CDR3 DNA: TGTGCCAGCTCACCGGACACAGGGGGTGGTGAGACCCAGTACTTC
V gene: TRBV7-2; J gene: TRBJ2-7; D gene: .; clone size: .; CDR3 protein: CASSTRQEPFPPYF; CDR3 DNA: TGTGCCAGCAGCACTCGACAGGAACCCTTTCCGCCGTACTTC
V gene: TRBV28; J gene: TRBJ1-2; D gene: .; clone size: .; CDR3 protein: CASSPIGSGSSYGYTF; CDR3 DNA: TGTGCCAGCAGTCCCATCGGGAGCGGTTCGAGCTATGGCTACACCTTC
V gene: TRBV11-2; J gene: TRBJ2-7; D gene: .; clone size: .; CDR3 protein: CASSPMIGVYEQYF; CDR3 DNA: TGTGCCAGCAGCCCCATGATCGGGGTCTACGAGCAGTACTTC
V gene: TRBV29-1; J gene: TRBJ2-3; D gene: .; clone size: .; CDR3 protein: CSAEVGSMGSTQYF; CDR3 DNA: TGCAGCGCGGAGGTGGGGAGCATGGGGAGTACGCAGTATTTT
V gene: TRBV30; J gene: TRBJ2-1; D gene: TRBD2; clone size: once; CDR3 protein: CAWSVDSSGRSFF; CDR3 DNA: TGTGCCTGGAGTGTAGACTCTAGCGGAAGATCGTTCTTC
V gene: TRBV20-1; J gene: TRBJ1-1; D gene: TRBD1; clone size: .; CDR3 protein: CSAYKGAAFF; CDR3 DNA: TGCAGTGCCTACAAGGGGGCGGCTTTCTTT
V gene: TRBV5-1; J gene: TRBJ2-3; D gene: .; clone size: .; CDR3 protein: CASSLAGDTQYF; CDR3 DNA: TGCGCCAGCAGCTTGGCAGGGGATACGCAGTATTTT
V gene: TRBV6-4; J gene: TRBJ1-5; D gene: TRBD1; clone size: .; CDR3 protein: CASSPGQGGNQPQHF; CDR3 DNA: TGTGCCAGCAGCCCCGGACAGGGGGGTAATCAGCCCCAGCATTTT
V gene: TRBV29-1; J gene: TRBJ2-1; D gene: TRBD2; clone size: .; CDR3 protein: CSGRTRAAYNEQFF; CDR3 DNA: TGCAGCGGTAGGACTAGGGCTGCCTACAATGAGCAGTTCTTC
V gene: TRBV28; J gene: TRBJ1-5; D gene: TRBD1; clone size: few; CDR3 protein: CASRVDRVLGNQPQHF; CDR3 DNA: TGTGCCAGCAGGGTAGACAGGGTCCTTGGCAATCAGCCCCAGCATTTT
V gene: TRBV5-6; J gene: TRBJ2-3; D gene: TRBD2; clone size: few; CDR3 protein: CASSLLEREGTDTQYF; CDR3 DNA: TGTGCCAGCAGCTTACTTGAGCGGGAGGGCACAGATACGCAGTATTTT
V gene: TRBV30; J gene: TRBJ1-2; D gene: .; clone size: once; CDR3 protein: CAWSREAGYTF; CDR3 DNA: TGTGCCTGGAGCAGGGAGGCTGGCTACACCTTC
V gene: TRBV7-7; J gene: TRBJ2-5; D gene: .; clone size: .; CDR3 protein: CASSSQGTETQYF; CDR3 DNA: TGTGCCAGCAGCTCGCAGGGGACGGAGACCCAGTACTTC
V gene: TRBV5-1; J gene: TRBJ1-2; D gene: .; clone size: .; CDR3 protein: CASSPNQATNYGYTF; CDR3 DNA: TGCGCCAGCAGCCCGAACCAAGCTACTAACTATGGCTACACCTTC
V gene: TRBV4-1; J gene: TRBJ1-5; D gene: .; clone size: .; CDR3 protein: CASSPLTGHSNQPQHF; CDR3 DNA: TGCGCCAGCAGCCCCCTGACAGGTCATAGCAATCAGCCCCAGCATTTT
V gene: TRBV30; J gene: TRBJ2-7; D gene: .; clone size: once; CDR3 protein: CAWSVKGYEQYF; CDR3 DNA: TGTGCCTGGAGTGTAAAGGGGTACGAGCAGTACTTC
V gene: TRBV4-1; J gene: TRBJ2-2; D gene: .; clone size: .; CDR3 protein: CASRSRTVNTGELFF; CDR3 DNA: TGCGCCAGCAGAAGCAGGACAGTGAACACCGGGGAGCTGTTTTTT
V gene: TRBV30; J gene: TRBJ2-3; D gene: TRBD1; clone size: once; CDR3 protein: CAWIGIPQGATSTDTQYF; CDR3 DNA: TGTGCCTGGATCGGTATACCACAGGGGGCCACTAGCACAGATACGCAGTATTTT
V gene: TRBV30; J gene: TRBJ2-5; D gene: TRBD1; clone size: few; CDR3 protein: CAWGPLSGGYQETQYF; CDR3 DNA: TGTGCCTGGGGTCCCTTGTCAGGGGGATACCAAGAGACCCAGTACTTC
V gene: TRBV6-5; J gene: TRBJ1-2; D gene: TRBD1; clone size: .; CDR3 protein: CASSLTGGRHGYTF; CDR3 DNA: TGTGCCAGCAGTTTAACAGGGGGAAGGCATGGCTACACCTTC
V gene: TRBV7-9; J gene: TRBJ1-1; D gene: .; clone size: .; CDR3 protein: CASSHHRAGTEAFF; CDR3 DNA: TGTGCCAGCAGCCATCACAGGGCTGGAACTGAAGCTTTCTTT